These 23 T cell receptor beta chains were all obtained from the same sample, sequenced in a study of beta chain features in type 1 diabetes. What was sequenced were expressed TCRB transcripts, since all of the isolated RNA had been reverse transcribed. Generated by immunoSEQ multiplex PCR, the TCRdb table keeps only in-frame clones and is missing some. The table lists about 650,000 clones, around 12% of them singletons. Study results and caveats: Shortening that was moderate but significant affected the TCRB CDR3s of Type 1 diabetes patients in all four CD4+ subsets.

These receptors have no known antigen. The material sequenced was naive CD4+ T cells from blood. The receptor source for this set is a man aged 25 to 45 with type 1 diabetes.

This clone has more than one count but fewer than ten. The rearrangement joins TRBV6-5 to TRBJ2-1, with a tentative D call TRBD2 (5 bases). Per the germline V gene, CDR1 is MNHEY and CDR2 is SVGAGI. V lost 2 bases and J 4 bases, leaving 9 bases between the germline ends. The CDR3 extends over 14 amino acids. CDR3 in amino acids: CASSYRGPYNEQFF. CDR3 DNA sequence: TGTGCCAGCAGTTACCGGGGTCCGTACAATGAGCAGTTCTTC.

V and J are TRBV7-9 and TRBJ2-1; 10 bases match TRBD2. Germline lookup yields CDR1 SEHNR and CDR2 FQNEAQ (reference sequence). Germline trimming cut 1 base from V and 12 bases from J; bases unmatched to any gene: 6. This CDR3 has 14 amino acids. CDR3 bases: TGTGCCAGCAGCTTAGAGACTAGCGGGCTACGGCAGTTCTTC. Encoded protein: CASSLETSGLRQFF.

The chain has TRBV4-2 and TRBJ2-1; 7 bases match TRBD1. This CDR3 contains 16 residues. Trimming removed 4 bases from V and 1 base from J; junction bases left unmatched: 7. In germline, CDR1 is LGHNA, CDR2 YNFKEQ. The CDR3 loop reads CASSPRQGVSYNEQFF. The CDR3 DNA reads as TGTGCCAGCAGCCCTCGACAGGGAGTTTCCTACAATGAGCAGTTCTTC.

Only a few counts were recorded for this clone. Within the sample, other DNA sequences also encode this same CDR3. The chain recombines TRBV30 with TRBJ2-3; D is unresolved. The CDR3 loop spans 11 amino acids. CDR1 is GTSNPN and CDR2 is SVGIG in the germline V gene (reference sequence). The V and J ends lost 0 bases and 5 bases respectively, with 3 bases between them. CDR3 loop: CAWSVLDTQYF. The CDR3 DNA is TGTGCCTGGAGTGTATTAGATACGCAGTATTTT. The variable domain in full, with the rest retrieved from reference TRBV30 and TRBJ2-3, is SQTIHQWPATLVQPVGSPLSLECTVEGTSNPNLYWYRQAAGRGLQLLFYSVGIGQISSEVPQNLSASRPQDRQFILSSKKLLLSDSGFYLCAWSVLDTQYFGPGTRLTVL.

The CDR3 DNA is TGTGCCACCAGCAGACACACCCGACAGGAGGCTTTCTTT. Its translation is CATSRHTRQEAFF. The chain recombines TRBV15 with TRBJ1-1; D may be TRBD1 (6 bases). This CDR3 spans 13 amino acids. The V end lost 2 bases, the J end lost 11 bases, and 15 bases lay between the germline ends. From germline, CDR1 is LNHNV and CDR2 YYDKDF (reference sequence).

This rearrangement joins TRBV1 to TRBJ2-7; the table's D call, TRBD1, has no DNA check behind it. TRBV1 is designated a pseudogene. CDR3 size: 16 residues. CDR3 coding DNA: TGCACCAGCAGCCAAGATATAGGACACCGGTTCTACGAGCAGTACTTC. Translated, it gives CTSSQDIGHRFYEQYF.

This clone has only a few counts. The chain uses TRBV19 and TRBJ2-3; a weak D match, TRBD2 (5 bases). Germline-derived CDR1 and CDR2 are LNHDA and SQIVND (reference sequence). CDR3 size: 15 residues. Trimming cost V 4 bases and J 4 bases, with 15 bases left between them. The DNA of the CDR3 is TGTGCCAGTAGTAAGACCCTAGCTGGTGCAGATACGCAGTATTTT. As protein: CASSKTLAGADTQYF.

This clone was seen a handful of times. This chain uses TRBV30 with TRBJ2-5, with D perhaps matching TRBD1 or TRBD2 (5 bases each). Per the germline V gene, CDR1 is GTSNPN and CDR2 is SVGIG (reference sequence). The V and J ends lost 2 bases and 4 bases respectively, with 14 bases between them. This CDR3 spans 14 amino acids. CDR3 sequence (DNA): TGTGCCTGGAGTAAGCTCCCCGGGGCAGAGACCCAGTACTTC. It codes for CAWSKLPGAETQYF.

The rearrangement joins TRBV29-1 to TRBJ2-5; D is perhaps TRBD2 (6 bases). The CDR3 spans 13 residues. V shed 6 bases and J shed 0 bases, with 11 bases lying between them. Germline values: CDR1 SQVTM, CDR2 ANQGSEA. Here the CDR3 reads CSVGTSDQETQYF. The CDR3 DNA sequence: TGCAGCGTGGGGACTTCAGACCAAGAGACCCAGTACTTC.

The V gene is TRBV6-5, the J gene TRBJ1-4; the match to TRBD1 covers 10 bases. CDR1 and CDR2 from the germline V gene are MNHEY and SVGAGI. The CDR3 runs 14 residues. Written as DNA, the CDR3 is TGTGCAGCAGGGGACAGGGGCCGGAATGAAAAACTGTTTTTT. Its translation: CAAGDRGRNEKLFF.

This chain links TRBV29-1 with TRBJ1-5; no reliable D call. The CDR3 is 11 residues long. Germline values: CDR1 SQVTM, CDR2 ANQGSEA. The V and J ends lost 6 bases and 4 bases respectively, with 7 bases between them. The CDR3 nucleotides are TGCAGCGTGGGAAATAATCAGCCCCAGCATTTT. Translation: CSVGNNQPQHF.

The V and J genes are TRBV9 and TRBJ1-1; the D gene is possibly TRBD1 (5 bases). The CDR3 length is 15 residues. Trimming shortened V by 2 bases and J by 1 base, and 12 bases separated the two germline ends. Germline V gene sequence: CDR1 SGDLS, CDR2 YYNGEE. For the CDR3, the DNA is TGTGCCAGCAGCGTGGCCGTGGGGGGGAACACTGAAGCTTTCTTT. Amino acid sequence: CASSVAVGGNTEAFF.

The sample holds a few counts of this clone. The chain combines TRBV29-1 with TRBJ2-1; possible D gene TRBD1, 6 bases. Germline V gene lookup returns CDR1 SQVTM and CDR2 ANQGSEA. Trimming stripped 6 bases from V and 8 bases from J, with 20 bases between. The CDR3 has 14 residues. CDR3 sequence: CSVGQLMHPDEQFF. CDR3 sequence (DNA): TGCAGCGTCGGACAGTTGATGCACCCGGATGAGCAGTTCTTC.

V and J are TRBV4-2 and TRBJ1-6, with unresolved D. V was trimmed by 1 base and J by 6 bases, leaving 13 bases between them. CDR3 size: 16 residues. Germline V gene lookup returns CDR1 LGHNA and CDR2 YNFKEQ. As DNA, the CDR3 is TGTGCCAGCAGCCAAGTTGTATCGGAATCTAATTCACCCCTCCACTTT. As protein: CASSQVVSESNSPLHF.

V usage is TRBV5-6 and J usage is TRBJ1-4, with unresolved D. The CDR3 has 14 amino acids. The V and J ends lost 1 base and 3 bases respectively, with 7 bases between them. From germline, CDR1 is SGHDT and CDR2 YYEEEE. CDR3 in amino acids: CASSLFAPNEKLFF. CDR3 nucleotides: TGTGCCAGCAGCTTGTTCGCACCTAATGAAAAACTGTTTTTT.

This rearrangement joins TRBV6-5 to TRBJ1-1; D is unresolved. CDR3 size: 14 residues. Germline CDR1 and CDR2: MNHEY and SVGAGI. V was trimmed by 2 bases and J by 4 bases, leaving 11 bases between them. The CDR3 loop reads CASSYLDGSTEAFF. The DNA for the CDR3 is TGTGCCAGCAGTTACCTCGATGGGAGCACTGAAGCTTTCTTT.

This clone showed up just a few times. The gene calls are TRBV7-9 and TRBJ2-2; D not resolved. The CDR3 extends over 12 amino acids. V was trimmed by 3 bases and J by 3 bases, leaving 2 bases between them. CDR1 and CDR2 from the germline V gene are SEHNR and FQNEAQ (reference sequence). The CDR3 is CASSLYTGELFF. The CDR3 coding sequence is TGTGCCAGCAGCTTGTACACCGGGGAGCTGTTTTTT.

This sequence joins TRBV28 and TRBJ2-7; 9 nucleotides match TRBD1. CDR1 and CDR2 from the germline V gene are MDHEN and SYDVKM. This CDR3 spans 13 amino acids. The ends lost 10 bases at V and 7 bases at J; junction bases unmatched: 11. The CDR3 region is CATAPGQGIEQYF. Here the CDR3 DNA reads TGTGCCACCGCCCCGGGACAGGGAATAGAGCAGTACTTC.

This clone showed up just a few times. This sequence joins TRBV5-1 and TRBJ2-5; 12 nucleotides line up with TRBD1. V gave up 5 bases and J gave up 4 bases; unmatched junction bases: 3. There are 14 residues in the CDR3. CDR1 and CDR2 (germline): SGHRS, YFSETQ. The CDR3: CASRGTGGVETQYF. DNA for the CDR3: TGCGCCAGCAGAGGGACAGGGGGCGTAGAGACCCAGTACTTC.

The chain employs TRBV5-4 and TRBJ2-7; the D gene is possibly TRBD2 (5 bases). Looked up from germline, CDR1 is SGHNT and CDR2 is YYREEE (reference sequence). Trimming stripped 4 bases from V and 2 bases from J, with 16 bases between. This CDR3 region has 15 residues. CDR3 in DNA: TGTGCCAGCAGCCCTCGAACCGGGAACCCCTACGAGCAGTACTTC. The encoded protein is CASSPRTGNPYEQYF.

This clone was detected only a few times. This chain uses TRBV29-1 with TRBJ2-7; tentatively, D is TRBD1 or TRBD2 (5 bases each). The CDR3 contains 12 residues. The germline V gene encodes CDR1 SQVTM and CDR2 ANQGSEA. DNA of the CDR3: TGCAGTTTTTCCAGGGACCACTACGAGCAGTACTTC. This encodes CSFSRDHYEQYF.

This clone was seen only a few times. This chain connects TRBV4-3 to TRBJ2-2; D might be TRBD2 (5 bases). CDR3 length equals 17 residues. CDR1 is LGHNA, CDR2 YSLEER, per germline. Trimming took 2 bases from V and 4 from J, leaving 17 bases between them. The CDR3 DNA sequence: TGCGCCAGCAGCCAAATAGACTCAGGAGGAGCCACCGGGGAGCTGTTTTTT. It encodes CASSQIDSGGATGELFF.

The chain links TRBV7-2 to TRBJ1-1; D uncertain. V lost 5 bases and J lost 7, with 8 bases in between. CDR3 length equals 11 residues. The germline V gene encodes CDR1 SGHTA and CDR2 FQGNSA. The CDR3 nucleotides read TGTGCCAGCAGCATACACCGTGAAGCTTTCTTT. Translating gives CASSIHREAFF.